The 11 T cell receptor beta chains reported below all come from one sample, sequenced in a study of blood T cell repertoires in COVID-19. The data were produced by immunoSEQ multiplex PCR, yet TCRdb's version contains in-frame clones alone and is incomplete. The data show around 30,000 clones, roughly 87% seen once. What was sequenced was peripheral blood. The receptor source for this set is a woman aged 55-69 years with active COVID-19.

The chain has TRBV11-3 and TRBJ2-1, with 13 positions matching TRBD2. The ends lost 4 bases at V and 6 bases at J; junction bases unmatched: 6. The CDR3 consists of 16 residues. Germline V gene data show CDR1 as SGHNT and CDR2 as YENEEA. In DNA form, the CDR3 reads TGTGCCAGCAGCTCCCGGACTAGCGGGAGTCCCAATGAGCAGTTCTTC. It translates to CASSSRTSGSPNEQFF.

This chain links TRBV18 with TRBJ1-4; no definite D call. Trimming took 2 bases from V and 6 from J, leaving 10 bases between them. The CDR3 covers 14 residues. In germline, CDR1 is KGHSH, CDR2 LQKENI. The DNA for the CDR3 is TGTGCCAGCTCACCATCTTACTCGGATGAAAAACTGTTTTTT. Its protein is CASSPSYSDEKLFF.

The V call is TRBV7-2, the J call TRBJ2-3; TRBD2 agrees at 7 bases. The CDR3 sequence is 15 residues long. Germline CDR1 reads SGHTA; CDR2 reads FQGNSA. After removal of 11 bases from V and 0 bases from J, the junction contained 11 bases not matched to a gene. CDR3 sequence: CAASRGGGSTDTQYF. CDR3 in DNA: TGTGCCGCCAGCCGGGGCGGGGGTAGCACAGATACGCAGTATTTT. Looking up the rest from reference TRBV7-2 and TRBJ2-3 gives the full variable domain: GAGVSQSPSNKVTEKGKDVELRCDPISGHTALYWYRQSLGQGLEFLIYFQGNSAPDKSGLPSDRFSAERTGGSVSTLTIQRTQQEDSAVYLCAASRGGGSTDTQYFGPGTRLTVL.

This clone came up once. CDR3 sequence: CASSLARGKETQYF. CDR3 nucleotide sequence: TGTGCCAGCAGCTTAGCGCGGGGCAAAGAGACCCAGTACTTC. This chain links TRBV7-2 with TRBJ2-5; D may be TRBD2 (6 bases). V was pared by 0 bases and J by 3 bases, with 8 bases between. The germline V gene encodes CDR1 SGHTA and CDR2 FQGNSA. This CDR3 spans 14 amino acids.

For the CDR3, the DNA is TGTGCCAGCAGCCCCTTAGCTAACTATGGCTACACCTTC. Its protein product is CASSPLANYGYTF. The chain carries TRBV28 and TRBJ1-2; D unclear. The length of the CDR3 is 13 residues. Per the germline V gene, CDR1 is MDHEN and CDR2 is SYDVKM. V lost 6 bases and J lost 0, with 8 bases in between.

The V call is TRBV2, the J call TRBJ2-5, with 8 bases matching TRBD2. Trimming took 0 bases from V and 4 from J; bases not matched to a gene: 7. Germline CDR1 SNHLY, CDR2 FYNNEI. The length of the CDR3 is 16 residues. The CDR3 DNA reads TGTGCCAGCAGTGAAGCTCTGGGACTAGGAGCAGAGACCCAGTACTTC. Amino acids: CASSEALGLGAETQYF.

This clone was seen only a few times. V is TRBV7-2 and J is TRBJ1-4; no clear D gene. V was cut by 0 bases and J by 4 bases, with 9 bases left in between. The CDR3 has 15 amino acids. CDR1 SGHTA and CDR2 FQGNSA come from the germline V gene. The CDR3 protein is CASSLARQINEKLFF. CDR3 nucleotides: TGTGCCAGCAGCTTAGCGCGGCAGATTAATGAAAAACTGTTTTTT.

This sequence joins TRBV19 and TRBJ1-2; a weak D match, TRBD1 (6 bases). V lost 6 bases and J 3 bases, leaving 11 bases between the germline ends. This CDR3 spans 13 amino acids. Germline V CDR1 and CDR2: LNHDA, SQIVND (reference sequence). Written as DNA, the CDR3 is TGTGCCAGTAGGACAGGACGCGACTATGGCTACACCTTC. Translation gives CASRTGRDYGYTF.

This sequence joins TRBV5-5 and TRBJ2-2; 8 nucleotides match TRBD2. With V trimmed by 6 bases and J by 0 bases, 10 bases remained unmatched. The CDR3 runs to 17 residues. Germline CDR1 reads SGHKS; CDR2 reads YYEKEE (reference sequence). The CDR3 DNA is TGTGCCAGCACCATTAGCGGGATAAGTTCGAACACCGGGGAGCTGTTTTTT. Residues: CASTISGISSNTGELFF. Complete variable domain (other parts from reference TRBV5-5 and TRBJ2-2): DAGVTQSPTHLIKTRGQQVTLRCSPISGHKSVSWYQQVLGQGPQFIFQYYEKEERGRGNFPDRFSARQFPNYSSELNVNALLLGDSALYLCASTISGISSNTGELFFGEGSRLTVL.

The chain couples TRBV3-1 (or the pseudogene TRBV3-2) to TRBJ1-5, with a weak D call TRBD1 (5 bases). CDR1 LGHDT and CDR2 YNNKEL come from the germline V gene (reference sequence). The CDR3 spans 17 residues. Trimming removed 1 base from V and 1 base from J, with 14 bases in between. The CDR3 loop is CASSQGAGRWSNQPQHF. The CDR3 region has the DNA TGTGCCAGCAGCCAAGGGGCAGGGCGTTGGAGCAATCAGCCCCAGCATTTT.

By sample share, this clone is medium-sized. The chain links TRBV10-1 to TRBJ2-1; TRBD1 matches 9 bases. The CDR3 has 15 residues. The ends lost 5 bases at V and 6 bases at J; junction bases unmatched: 8. Germline V CDR1 and CDR2: WNHNN, SYGVQD (reference sequence). In nucleotides, the CDR3 is TGCGCCAGCAGTTTTTCCGGACAGGGGATCAATGAGCAGTTCTTC. This gives the protein CASSFSGQGINEQFF.